This T cell receptor (beta chain) was recorded in a study of blood T cell repertoires in COVID-19 (TCRdb year 2020). Concerning the study at large: Samples covering the acute and convalescent phases of COVID-19 were provided by collaborators in the United States, Italy and Spain. Where available, HLA class I and class II types were taken from metadata supplied by the sample provider and were not determined by assay-based typing. The prospective study material was composed of cDNA or gDNA derived from T cells, B-cell-depleted T cells, or PBMCs. The repertoires were released in a freely available public database meant as a resource for research on the immune response to SARS-CoV-2. Samples came from the ongoing ImmuneRACE study (first 160 participants) plus 1,254 subjects from 6 global collaborators. Sample metadata almost always included a de-identified subject ID, COVID-19 status, age in years and sex. The dataset comprised deeply sampled blood TCRbeta repertoires from subjects exposed to, actively infected with, or recovered from COVID-19.

Each collaborating institution followed its own protocols to collect whole blood in K2EDTA tubes. For TCRbeta analysis, collaborators shipped samples in one of three forms: frozen whole blood, isolated PBMCs, or DNA extracted from either of those sample types. The CDR3 measures 14 amino acids from cysteine to phenylalanine. The read is trimmed to its CDR3 DNA, 42 bases read in frame from base 1. The germline V gene (reference sequence) provides CDR1 LGHDT and CDR2 YNNKEL. Ends trimmed: V by 4 bases, J by 7 bases; bases unmatched to a gene: 7. To note about this clone: No cognate antigen has been identified for it. There are no base qualities to consult, and no much larger clone falls within one base.

TCRbeta CDR3 regions were amplified from genomic DNA by means of the immunoSEQ Assay, a bias-controlled multiplex PCR. Per the authors' processing: Within the assay, amplification of reference gene primers was used to estimate how many nucleated cells each sample contained. To quantify the absolute abundance of each unique TCRbeta CDR3 rearrangement, sequence reads were collapsed and filtered. For each sample, productive Simpson clonality was calculated as the square root of Simpson's diversity index over productive rearrangements. TCRdb carries this immuneACCESS record with in-frame sequences only. Its versions omit some clonotypes, under half of them owing to an unresolved V gene in the studies checked, with the rest unexplained. The DNA was the basis for D and trimming; V, J and clone size are from that table. The sample table records 160,000 or so clones; approximately 88% of these occur just once. Roughly 1.4% of the sample is in the top ten clones.

The study at large found these results: Clinical and demographic metadata were provided uncurated, with the amount varying by source and participant.

Sample: peripheral blood. This sequence uses TRBV3-1 (or the pseudogene TRBV3-2) and TRBJ1-2; the junction holds 9 bases that match TRBD1. The receptor comes from a woman in her forties or fifties with acute or convalescent COVID-19. The CDR3 loop reads CASSPWGQGVGYTF. The DNA sequence reads TGTGCCAGCAGCCCCTGGGGACAGGGAGTTGGCTACACCTTC.